The 3 T cell receptor beta chains below come from one sample, sequenced in a study of regulatory T cells in long-lasting Graves disease. Noted time point: newly diagnosed GD, antithyroid drugs for less than 3 months. Construction of the TCR library relied on RNA isolated from PBMCs. Building of the TCR beta libraries involved iRepertoire HTBI primers and Arm-PCR of CDR3 regions. MiXCR, applied by TCRdb to the multiplex PCR reads, yields one record per CDR3 protein. The sample consists of around 500,000 distinct CDR3 sequences, approximately 12% of them appearing once. This same sample was also part of a study on T cells in Graves' hyperthyroidism and ophthalmopathy.

Source: peripheral blood mononuclear cells (PBMCs), taken at new diagnosis, from a patient treated with antithyroid drugs. The receptors here all came from a young woman with Graves disease.

This clonotype was seen ten or more times. The chain carries TRBV13 and TRBJ1-4, with 7 bases matching TRBD1. Germline CDR1 is PRHDT and CDR2 is FYEKMQ (reference sequence). There are 16 residues in the CDR3. V lost 0 bases, J lost 3 bases, and 4 bases stayed unmatched. CDR3 coding DNA: TGTGCCAGCAGCTTAGGCCCCACAGGGGCTAATGAAAAACTGTTTTTT. This codes for CASSLGPTGANEKLFF.

This clonotype was observed at least ten times. This chain links TRBV6-5 with TRBJ1-2; a possible D gene is TRBD1 (5 bases). Germline-derived CDR1 and CDR2 are MNHEY and SVGAGI. This CDR3 has 12 residues. Trimming stripped 4 bases from V and 5 bases from J, with 8 bases between. The CDR3 here is CASSSDRYGYTF. The CDR3 DNA sequence: TGTGCCAGCAGTTCTGACAGATATGGCTACACCTTC.

This clonotype was recorded many times. V is TRBV19 and J is TRBJ1-2; D remains unclear. The V gene's germline CDR1 is LNHDA and CDR2 SQIVND (reference sequence). Trimming cost V 5 bases and J 4 bases, with 20 bases left between them. The CDR3 covers 16 residues. The DNA of the CDR3 is TGTGCCAGTAGTTTTCTCGGGGAACCAAATCCCTATGGCTACACCTTC. The encoded protein is CASSFLGEPNPYGYTF. Together with reference TRBV19 and TRBJ1-2, the CDR3 gives the full variable domain: DGGITQSPKYLFRKEGQNVTLSCEQNLNHDAMYWYRQDPGQGLRLIYYSQIVNDFQKGDIAEGYSVSREKKESFPLTVTSAQKNPTAFYLCASSFLGEPNPYGYTFGSGTRLTVV.